This is a list of T cell receptor beta chains from one sample in a study of human T cells and chemical hapten exposure. TCRdb used MiXCR to reprocess the RACE reads, holding one entry per CDR3 protein. The sample comprises about 56,000 distinct CDR3 sequences, about 9% of which are singletons, and about an eighth rests with the top ten. Sequences were derived from whole blood, sampled in connection with sensitization to the hapten diphenylcyclopropenone (DPC). These receptors originate from a woman between 35 and 50 years old with alopecia areata. Some clones in this sample may be carry-over from other donors' samples. CDR3s leave out the opening cysteine and the closing phenylalanine or tryptophan.

v_call | cdr3_aa
TRBV4-3 | ASSQEEPYRRTDTQY
TRBV29-1 | SAGPSNYNEQF
TRBV27 | ASSYTGGTEAF
TRBV7-8 | ASSHLELSYNEQF
TRBV6-2/TRBV6-3 | ASSLREDSNQPQH
TRBV12-3/TRBV12-4 | ASSLKVSGRNSGNTIY
TRBV4-2 | ASSQGHLEKLF
TRBV7-2 | ASSRDRGNYEQY
TRBV20-1 | SALPPRDSPYEQY
TRBV5-5 | ASSFPSQIMNTEAF
TRBV5-3 | ARRQGGRSYGYT
TRBV7-3 | ASSLTSLAGSRGGELF
TRBV5-1 | ASSLGGSTNTEAF
TRBV5-1 | ASSLVGDITDTQY
TRBV16 | ASSQLEQIINQPQH
TRBV7-8 | ASSLRATNSPLH
TRBV7-3 | ASSLRTETEAF
TRBV12-3/TRBV12-4 | ASSDRNSYNEQF
TRBV12-3/TRBV12-4 | ASSSAKKTGSNQPQH
TRBV12-3/TRBV12-4 | ASGETPQPQH
TRBV30 | AWSLDRGGNQPQH
TRBV2 | ASKETHLSGANVLT
TRBV7-2 | ASSSRDSGYFYGYT
TRBV23-1 | ASPRTPSYEQY